These 24 T cell receptor beta chains share one sample of origin, sequenced in a study of T-cell reconstitution after alpha-beta-depleted transplantation in children. Preparing the TCRbeta library involved the use of unique molecular identifiers. MiXCR, applied by TCRdb to the PCR reads, yields one record per CDR3 protein. The table includes roughly 200,000 distinct CDR3 sequences, about 6.4% detected once. Here the sequenced sample was PBMCs from the stem cell graft donor, taken from the stem cell graft. These receptors all stem from a human donor who donated a stem cell graft to a child with Wiskott-Aldrich syndrome.

The V gene is TRBV11-1, the J gene TRBJ2-6; 9 positions agree with TRBD1. V lost 5 bases to trimming and J lost 3 bases; unmatched junction nucleotides: 14. CDR3 length equals 19 residues. Germline V CDR1 and CDR2: SGHAT, FQDESV (reference sequence). CDR3 in amino acids: CASSASPSTGGFGANVLTF. The CDR3 DNA reads TGTGCCAGCAGCGCCTCCCCGTCGACAGGGGGATTTGGGGCCAACGTCCTGACTTTC.

This clonotype was seen ten or more times. The chain links TRBV20-1 to TRBJ2-1; maybe TRBD2 (5 bases). V lost 0 bases, J lost 0 bases, and 9 bases lay in between. The CDR3 runs to 15 residues. Germline V gives CDR1 DFQATT, CDR2 SNEGSKA (reference sequence). The CDR3 DNA reads as TGCAGTGCTAGAGAATTAGGGAGCTCCTACAATGAGCAGTTCTTC. This codes for CSARELGSSYNEQFF.

This clonotype has only a few counts. This chain joins TRBV25-1 and TRBJ2-2; 7 bases line up with TRBD2. CDR1 MGHDK and CDR2 SYGVNS come from the germline V gene. The CDR3 consists of 15 residues. J gave up 4 bases and V 4 bases, and 6 bases lay outside the gene matches. In DNA form, the CDR3 reads TGTGCCAGCAGTGGGGCGGGGGAGAGCACCGGGGAGCTGTTTTTT. It codes for CASSGAGESTGELFF.

This clonotype was seen many times. The rearrangement joins TRBV28 to TRBJ2-1; 11 bases are shared with TRBD2. There are 14 residues in the CDR3. Trimming cost V 8 bases and J 7 bases; bases outside gene matches: 7. Germline V gives CDR1 MDHEN, CDR2 SYDVKM. CDR3 residues: CASATSGGVNEQFF. The DNA of the CDR3 is TGTGCCAGCGCTACTAGCGGGGGAGTAAATGAGCAGTTCTTC. Supplemented by reference TRBV28 and TRBJ2-1, the full variable domain reads DVKVTQSSRYLVKRTGEKVFLECVQDMDHENMFWYRQDPGLGLRLIYFSYDVKMKEKGDIPEGYSVSREKKERFSLILESASTNQTSMYLCASATSGGVNEQFFGPGTRLTVL.

The chain joins TRBV3-1 to TRBJ2-7; D call uncertain. Germline V gene data show CDR1 as LGHDT and CDR2 as YNNKEL (reference sequence). Trimming left V 2 bases short and J 6 bases short, with 8 bases between. The CDR3 extends over 12 amino acids. CDR3 amino acids: CASSQSDLEQYF. DNA of the CDR3: TGTGCCAGCAGCCAATCAGACCTCGAGCAGTACTTC.

This clonotype was detected ten times or more. The V gene is TRBV10-3, the J gene TRBJ2-1; TRBD2 aligns across 10 bases. The CDR3 covers 18 residues. Germline V gene sequence: CDR1 ENHRY, CDR2 SYGVKD. The junction had 24 bases not matched to a gene; V was cut back by 10 bases and J by 9 bases. This CDR3 is CATRRGLGAGGPRGEQFF. Written as DNA, the CDR3 is TGTGCCACCAGGCGCGGGTTAGGAGCGGGAGGGCCTCGTGGTGAGCAGTTCTTC.

This clonotype has only a few counts. The chain has TRBV7-2 and TRBJ2-1; D not resolved. Per germline, CDR1 SGHTA and CDR2 FQGNSA. V was shortened by 1 base and J by 4 bases, with 5 bases between the two germline ends. The CDR3 has 13 amino acids. CDR3 DNA: TGTGCCAGCAGCTTAGAATATTACAATGAGCAGTTCTTC. This codes for CASSLEYYNEQFF.

The sample holds many counts of this clonotype. The gene calls are TRBV12-3 or TRBV12-4 and TRBJ2-7; 8 bases fit TRBD1. CDR3 size: 14 residues. V lost 5 bases and J lost 3; bases outside the gene matches: 6. The CDR3 region is CASSTTGQVYEQYF. In DNA form, the CDR3 reads TGTGCCAGCAGTACCACGGGACAGGTCTACGAGCAGTACTTC.

V gene TRBV27 combines with J gene TRBJ2-7; TRBD2 might be the D (5 bases). V lost 5 bases to trimming and J lost 0 bases, with 14 bases between them. From germline, CDR1 is MNHEY and CDR2 SMNVEV (reference sequence). The CDR3 is 15 amino acids. The CDR3: CASSPFGEPSYEQYF. The CDR3 DNA follows: TGTGCCAGCAGTCCCTTCGGGGAGCCCTCCTACGAGCAGTACTTC.

This clonotype was counted many times. The V call is TRBV5-5, the J call TRBJ1-1; no reliable D call. This CDR3 is 12 amino acids long. Germline lookup yields CDR1 SGHKS and CDR2 YYEKEE (reference sequence). Trimming stripped 4 bases from V and 7 bases from J, with 11 bases between. The CDR3 DNA sequence: TGTGCCAGCAGCCCGGCTTTGGTTGAAGCTTTCTTT. Protein: CASSPALVEAFF. The variable domain in full, with the rest retrieved from reference TRBV5-5 and TRBJ1-1, is DAGVTQSPTHLIKTRGQQVTLRCSPISGHKSVSWYQQVLGQGPQFIFQYYEKEERGRGNFPDRFSARQFPNYSSELNVNALLLGDSALYLCASSPALVEAFFGQGTRLTVV.

This clonotype has more than one count but fewer than ten. CDR3 in amino acids: CAWSVRPWNTEAFF. The CDR3 coding sequence is TGTGCCTGGAGTGTAAGACCGTGGAACACTGAAGCTTTCTTT. The rearrangement links TRBV30 to TRBJ1-1; D not certain. CDR3 size: 14 residues. Trimming cost V 0 bases and J 1 base, with 9 bases left between them. CDR1 GTSNPN and CDR2 SVGIG come from the germline V gene (reference sequence).

This clonotype has a count of ten or more. The chain couples TRBV5-1 to TRBJ1-5; D is unresolved. The CDR3 extends over 13 amino acids. Germline V gene sequence: CDR1 SGHRS, CDR2 YFSETQ. Trimming removed 0 bases from V and 4 bases from J, with 5 bases in between. The CDR3, as DNA: TGCGCCAGCAGCTTGGACCAAAATCAGCCCCAGCATTTT. Translating gives CASSLDQNQPQHF.

This clonotype was seen ten or more times. This chain links TRBV20-1 with TRBJ2-7; the match to TRBD1 covers 8 bases. Per germline, CDR1 DFQATT and CDR2 SNEGSKA (reference sequence). The CDR3 is 15 amino acids. V dropped 1 base and J dropped 1; count of bases not matched to a gene: 6. CDR3: CSARGTGGSSYEQYF. The DNA of the CDR3 is TGCAGTGCTAGAGGAACAGGGGGGAGTTCCTACGAGCAGTACTTC.

The table lists this clonotype with many counts. The CDR3 DNA sequence: TGTGCCAGCAGCCCCCGGACAGGGGGAAACGAGCAGTACTTC. This encodes CASSPRTGGNEQYF. The chain has TRBV7-2 and TRBJ2-7, with 10 positions matching TRBD1. The CDR3 extends over 14 amino acids. V was clipped by 5 bases and J by 5 bases; unmatched bases: 6. Germline CDR1 and CDR2: SGHTA and FQGNSA.

This clonotype was detected ten times or more. The chain joins TRBV5-1 to TRBJ2-5; 8 nucleotides align to TRBD2. Germline-derived CDR1 and CDR2 are SGHRS and YFSETQ. V shed 4 bases and J 2 bases; nucleotides not matched to a gene: 4. The length of the CDR3 is 14 residues. The CDR3 protein is CASSPAGDQETQYF. The CDR3 DNA reads TGCGCCAGCAGCCCAGCGGGAGATCAAGAGACCCAGTACTTC.

This clonotype showed up just a few times. The V gene is TRBV5-6, the J gene TRBJ1-5; D is possibly TRBD1 (5 bases). Germline-derived CDR1 and CDR2 are SGHDT and YYEEEE. The CDR3 has 15 residues. V lost 4 bases and J lost 0, with 11 bases in between. CDR3 coding DNA: TGTGCCAGCAGCCGTCGACAGCATAGCAATCAGCCCCAGCATTTT. Translated, it gives CASSRRQHSNQPQHF.

This clonotype has ten or more counts. The V gene is TRBV27, the J gene TRBJ1-6, with D uncertain. From germline, CDR1 is MNHEY and CDR2 SMNVEV (reference sequence). The CDR3 consists of 13 residues. V was clipped by 7 bases and J by 7 bases, with 11 bases between them. This CDR3 reads CASTPRLNSPLHF. The CDR3 nucleotides are TGTGCCAGCACTCCCAGGTTAAATTCACCCCTCCACTTT.

The V call is TRBV30, the J call TRBJ1-5; 11 positions match TRBD1. V lost 7 bases and J lost 2; bases outside the gene matches: 1. The length of the CDR3 is 13 residues. Per the germline V gene, CDR1 is GTSNPN and CDR2 is SVGIG (reference sequence). CDR3 sequence: CALGQGGNQPQHF. In DNA, the CDR3 is TGTGCCTTGGGACAGGGGGGCAATCAGCCCCAGCATTTT.

Only a few counts were recorded for this clonotype. J is TRBJ2-1 and V is TRBV20-1; 16 bases map to TRBD2. Per the germline V gene, CDR1 is DFQATT and CDR2 is SNEGSKA (reference sequence). V was clipped by 7 bases and J by 8 bases; unmatched bases: 8. The CDR3 sequence is 15 residues long. CDR3 in amino acids: CSGRGLAGGQDEQFF. The CDR3 DNA follows: TGCAGTGGGCGGGGACTAGCGGGAGGGCAGGATGAGCAGTTCTTC.

This clonotype was recorded many times. The chain recombines TRBV6-1 with TRBJ2-5, with 8 nucleotides matching TRBD1. CDR3 length: 14 residues. J was trimmed by 4 bases and V by 6 bases; bases with no gene match: 7. Looked up from germline, CDR1 is MNHNS and CDR2 is SASEGT. In DNA form, the CDR3 reads TGTGCCAGCAGCCACGGACAGGGTGGAGAGACCCAGTACTTC. Translation: CASSHGQGGETQYF.

This clonotype was observed at least ten times. In DNA form, the CDR3 reads TGTGCCAGCAGTTACAGGACTAGCGGGAGTTTCTACAATGAGCAGTTCTTC. It is translated as CASSYRTSGSFYNEQFF. The rearrangement links TRBV6-2 or TRBV6-3 to TRBJ2-1; 13 positions match TRBD2. CDR1 is MNHEY and CDR2 is SVGEGT in the germline V gene. V was clipped by 2 bases and J by 3 bases; unmatched bases: 4. CDR3 length: 17 residues.

This clonotype was counted at least ten times. The V call is TRBV4-1, the J call TRBJ1-1; 7 bases are shared with TRBD1. V lost 3 bases to trimming and J lost 6 bases; unmatched junction nucleotides: 10. The CDR3 has 15 amino acids. The germline V gene has CDR1 MGHRA and CDR2 YSYEKL. CDR3 sequence: CASSQGLTGPAEAFF. The CDR3 DNA follows: TGCGCCAGCAGCCAGGGACTGACAGGGCCGGCTGAAGCTTTCTTT.

This clonotype occurred many times. V and J are TRBV5-1 and TRBJ1-1; no clear D. The CDR3 extends over 14 amino acids. The germline V and J ends were trimmed by 0 bases and 2 bases, with 8 bases remaining between them. Germline V gives CDR1 SGHRS, CDR2 YFSETQ. CDR3 coding DNA: TGCGCCAGCAGCTTGGGATCCAAAAACACTGAAGCTTTCTTT. Translating gives CASSLGSKNTEAFF.

At least ten counts were recorded for this clonotype. The chain joins TRBV7-8 to TRBJ1-5; no firm D call. The V end was cut by 2 bases, the J end by 0 bases, with 8 bases between. The CDR3 sequence is 15 residues long. Germline values: CDR1 SGHVS, CDR2 FQNEAQ. The CDR3 loop reads CASSLRGSSNQPQHF. The CDR3 coding sequence is TGTGCCAGCAGCTTACGAGGATCTAGCAATCAGCCCCAGCATTTT. The full variable domain, its missing parts supplied by reference TRBV7-8 and TRBJ1-5, is GAGVSQSPRYKVAKRGQDVALRCDPISGHVSLFWYQQALGQGPEFLTYFQNEAQLDKSGLPSDRFFAERPEGSVSTLKIQRTQQEDSAVYLCASSLRGSSNQPQHFGDGTRLSIL.